Listed here are 9 T cell receptor beta chains from one sample, sequenced in a study of beta chain features in type 1 diabetes. cDNA synthesis used the whole RNA isolate, giving expressed TCRB sequences. The protocol was immunoSEQ multiplex PCR, while the TCRdb copy is restricted to in-frame clones and leaves out a portion. The sample shows under 250,000 clones, roughly 14% of them seen only once. What was sequenced was naive CD4+ T cells from blood. These receptors were obtained from a woman aged 40 to 50 in good health.

This clone has a handful of counts. The rearrangement joins TRBV5-1 to TRBJ1-3; D is uncertain. This CDR3 is built from 16 residues. Germline CDR1 and CDR2: SGHRS and YFSETQ. The V gene lost 0 bases and the J gene lost 1 base, with 11 bases spanning the gap. Written as DNA, the CDR3 is TGCGCCAGCAGCTTGGTCGGAGGAGATTCTGGAAACACCATATATTTT. Amino acids: CASSLVGGDSGNTIYF.

The chain has TRBV2 and TRBJ2-7; 10 bases are shared with TRBD2. The CDR3 has 14 amino acids. Trimming at V came to 4 bases and at J to 4 bases, leaving 4 bases not matched to a gene. Germline assignment: CDR1 SNHLY and CDR2 FYNNEI. In nucleotides, the CDR3 is TGTGCCAGCAGTGCCCAGCGGGGGGGATACGAGCAGTACTTC. Translation gives CASSAQRGGYEQYF.

This chain uses TRBV19 with TRBJ1-5; TRBD1 agrees at 7 bases. CDR3 length: 14 residues. The V gene's germline CDR1 is LNHDA and CDR2 SQIVND (reference sequence). V dropped 4 bases and J dropped 5; count of bases not matched to a gene: 5. The CDR3 sequence is CASSRDSPYQPQHF. Here the CDR3 DNA reads TGTGCCAGTAGTAGGGACAGTCCCTATCAGCCCCAGCATTTT. The whole variable domain, remainder taken from reference TRBV19 and TRBJ1-5, is DGGITQSPKYLFRKEGQNVTLSCEQNLNHDAMYWYRQDPGQGLRLIYYSQIVNDFQKGDIAEGYSVSREKKESFPLTVTSAQKNPTAFYLCASSRDSPYQPQHFGDGTRLSIL.

J is TRBJ1-5 and V is TRBV6-6; D not resolved. CDR3 length: 15 residues. Looked up from germline, CDR1 is MNHNY and CDR2 is SVGAGI (reference sequence). V lost 2 bases to trimming and J lost 0 bases, with 8 bases between them. CDR3 amino acids: CASSYVRGSNQPQHF. CDR3 sequence (DNA): TGTGCCAGCAGTTACGTACGGGGTAGCAATCAGCCCCAGCATTTT.

The table lists this clone with a few counts. J is TRBJ2-5 and V is TRBV28; TRBD2 agrees at 12 bases. Germline V lookup: CDR1 MDHEN, CDR2 SYDVKM. The CDR3 length is 14 residues. V was pared by 8 bases and J by 4 bases, with 5 bases of the junction left unmatched. CDR3 in amino acids: CASSSGGAGETQYF. Written as DNA, the CDR3 is TGTGCCAGCTCTAGCGGGGGGGCGGGAGAGACCCAGTACTTC.

This clone has only a few counts. This chain links TRBV9 with TRBJ2-3, with a weak D call TRBD1 (5 bases). The length of the CDR3 is 14 residues. V was pared by 4 bases and J by 2 bases, with 11 bases between. The germline V gene encodes CDR1 SGDLS and CDR2 YYNGEE. CDR3 bases: TGTGCCAGCAGCCAACGACAGCTCACAGATACGCAGTATTTT. Residues: CASSQRQLTDTQYF.

The rearrangement links TRBV19 to TRBJ1-5; D is uncertain. Trimming took 11 bases from V and 3 from J, leaving 23 bases between them. Germline V CDR1 and CDR2: LNHDA, SQIVND (reference sequence). This CDR3 contains 16 residues. The CDR3 is CASGDRRQVVNQPQHF. CDR3 bases: TGTGCCTCGGGAGACCGTAGGCAGGTGGTCAATCAGCCCCAGCATTTT.

Only a few counts were recorded for this clone. V is TRBV7-2 and J is TRBJ2-3; 9 bases are shared with TRBD2. CDR1 and CDR2 (germline): SGHTA, FQGNSA. V was clipped by 2 bases and J by 2 bases; unmatched bases: 8. The CDR3 has 17 residues. The CDR3, as DNA: TGTGCCAGCAGCTTATCTCTAGCGGGGCCATACACAGATACGCAGTATTTT. This translates into CASSLSLAGPYTDTQYF.

CDR3 sequence (DNA): TGTGCCGCGGGGAATCAGGCAACTAATGAAAAACTGTTTTTT. Translating gives CAAGNQATNEKLFF. The chain uses TRBV19 and TRBJ1-4; D uncertain. Trimming took off 11 bases at V and 0 bases at J, with 13 bases between the two ends. Per the germline V gene, CDR1 is LNHDA and CDR2 is SQIVND (reference sequence). The length of the CDR3 is 14 residues.